The rows below give T cell receptor beta chains drawn from one sample of a study of radiotherapy plus CTLA-4 blockade in lung cancer. TCRdb's copy holds only in-frame clones and misses some; the assay was immunoSEQ multiplex PCR. The sample yields roughly 76,000 clones, less than 85% seen once. Sequenced here: peripheral blood, sampled from a patient treated with radiotherapy plus ipilimumab. These receptors originate from a human donor with non-small cell lung cancer whose response to radiotherapy plus ipilimumab could not be evaluated. CDR3s include the opening cysteine and the closing phenylalanine or tryptophan. The order of the fields is V gene, CDR3 protein.

>TRBV30
CAWSVPGRGRLYEQFF
>TRBV6-1
CASSENGASGYNEQFF
>TRBV5-6
CASSLAGQANGYTF
>TRBV19
CASSPSSGADTQYF
>TRBV9
CASSVRAGGPSGELFF
>TRBV2
CASRLRGGVEKLFF
>TRBV29-1
CSARPRDRGEKLFF
>TRBV7-2
CASRNSYSSTDTQYF
>TRBV5-1
CASSFSTRGDGSEQYF
>TRBV5-1
CASSLEGQNNEKLFF
>TRBV28
CASSLYSSVPDTQYF
>TRBV30
CAWSKNPRGSYTF
>TRBV5-1
CASSQQGTAGPDNEQFF
>TRBV7-6
CASGSPSGRAGDTQYF
>TRBV5-8
CASSPRRTGTYEQYF
>TRBV4-2
CASSQPQGVYGNTIYF
>TRBV9
CASSSQGVSDYGYTF
>TRBV7-9
CASSHFGGPDTQYF
>TRBV5-1
CASSLDGSTDTQYF
>TRBV10-2
CASFSGSYEQYF
>TRBV7-9
CASSLTSGGTNEQFF
>TRBV7-2
CASSPQPSYEQYF
>TRBV29-1
CSVDEQDSSTDTQYF
>TRBV2
CASSILWGGKSEQYF
>TRBV10-3
CAISEFEEHTDTQYF
>TRBV5-1
CASSLAGRVEDTQYF
>TRBV7-2
CASSLSGIGETQYF
>TRBV7-2
CASSTRDRASGYTF
>TRBV28
CASSLWGYETSGGSTDTQYF
>TRBV7-8
CASSLDRIGGEQFF
>TRBV30
CAWAGSPDTQYF
>TRBV18
CASSPGTANTGELFF
>TRBV7-9
CASSVGPRDTGYEQYF
>TRBV10-1
CASSGTGDNTQYF
>TRBV18
CASSPRLSGGSGETQYF